These 13 T cell receptor beta chains came from one sample sequenced in a study of neurological immune-mediated disorders. A single record per CDR3 protein comes from TCRdb applying MiXCR to the 5' RACE reads. This table has tens of thousands of distinct CDR3 sequences, 13% to 15% appearing once. Sequencing was performed on PBMCs. The receptors come from a woman in her forties or fifties with HTLV-1-associated myelopathy (HAM/TSP).

There are many counts of this clonotype. CDR3 in amino acids: CASSPGAGTGDTEAFF. CDR3 coding DNA: TGTGCCAGCAGTCCCGGTGCCGGGACAGGGGACACTGAAGCTTTCTTT. V usage is TRBV27 and J usage is TRBJ1-1; 10 nucleotides align to TRBD1. Germline V gene data show CDR1 as MNHEY and CDR2 as SMNVEV (reference sequence). The V segment lost 5 bases and the J segment 3 bases; nucleotides outside the gene matches: 9. The CDR3 consists of 16 residues.

This clonotype showed up many times. V usage is TRBV4-1 and J usage is TRBJ2-7, with 7 bases lining up with TRBD1. Germline V gene sequence: CDR1 MGHRA, CDR2 YSYEKL. Germline trimming cut 4 bases from V and 2 bases from J; bases unmatched to any gene: 11. The CDR3 runs 16 residues. CDR3: CASSPRQGVSPYEQYF. CDR3 DNA sequence: TGCGCCAGCAGCCCCAGACAGGGTGTAAGTCCCTACGAGCAGTACTTC.

Ten or more counts support this clonotype. V usage is TRBV5-1 and J usage is TRBJ2-1, with D perhaps matching TRBD1 (8 bases). Germline loops: CDR1 SGHRS, CDR2 YFSETQ. This CDR3 region has 13 residues. V dropped 3 bases and J dropped 10 bases, with 14 bases sitting between them. The CDR3 DNA sequence: TGCGCCAGCAGCTCAACAGGGGGAGGGGAGCAGTTCTTC. Translating gives CASSSTGGGEQFF. The full variable domain, completed using reference TRBV5-1 and TRBJ2-1, is KAGVTQTPRYLIKTRGQQVTLSCSPISGHRSVSWYQQTPGQGLQFLFEYFSETQRNKGNFPGRFSGRQFSNSRSEMNVSTLELGDSALYLCASSSTGGGEQFFGPGTRLTVL.

V is TRBV12-3 or TRBV12-4 and J is TRBJ2-7, with D uncertain. The CDR3 covers 13 residues. Trimming shortened V by 3 bases and J by 5 bases, and 11 bases separated the two germline ends. The CDR3 spells CASSFGARNEQYF. As DNA, the CDR3 is TGTGCCAGCAGTTTCGGTGCACGCAACGAGCAGTACTTC.

This clonotype was recorded only once. This may be a read error, as it is one base from a much larger clone. V usage is TRBV4-3 and J usage is TRBJ1-4; D is ambiguous. The CDR3 spans 14 residues. Per the germline V gene, CDR1 is LGHNA and CDR2 is YSLEER. The CDR3, as DNA: TGCGCCAGCAGCCTTAGACTGAACAATGAAGAACTGTTTTTT. The encoded protein is CASSLRLNNEELFF.

This clonotype has at least ten counts. The chain combines TRBV12-3 or TRBV12-4 with TRBJ2-2; 9 bases align to TRBD2. This CDR3 has 13 residues. J was trimmed by 4 bases and V by 7 bases; bases with no gene match: 1. CDR3 in amino acids: CASISGGTGELFF. The CDR3 DNA reads as TGTGCCAGCATTAGCGGGGGCACCGGGGAGCTGTTTTTT.

At least ten counts were recorded for this clonotype. The chain links TRBV3-1 to TRBJ2-1, with D perhaps being TRBD1 or TRBD2 (6 bases each). This CDR3 region has 14 residues. The germline CDR1 and CDR2 sequences are LGHDT and YNNKEL (reference sequence). Trimming removed 4 bases from V and 5 bases from J, with 12 bases in between. Here the CDR3 reads CASSLGGTHNEQFF. CDR3 in DNA: TGTGCCAGCAGCCTGGGGGGCACCCACAATGAGCAGTTCTTC.

This clonotype was detected many times. The V call is TRBV20-1, the J call TRBJ2-7, with D possibly being TRBD1 or TRBD2 (7 bases each). The V end lost 7 bases, the J end lost 6 bases, and 13 bases lay between the germline ends. CDR1 is DFQATT, CDR2 SNEGSKA, per germline (reference sequence). The CDR3 is made up of 11 amino acids. CDR3 region: CSGDREGEQYV. The CDR3 bases are TGCAGTGGAGACAGGGAGGGCGAGCAGTACGTC.

In its sample, this clonotype was seen many times. The chain has TRBV10-3 and TRBJ2-7; D is ambiguous. The CDR3 totals 12 residues. Germline loops: CDR1 ENHRY, CDR2 SYGVKD. V lost 2 bases and J 3 bases, leaving 5 bases between the germline ends. The CDR3, as DNA: TGTGCCATCAGTGAGACGAGCTACGAGCAGTACTTC. Protein: CAISETSYEQYF.

This clonotype was observed at least ten times. The V and J genes are TRBV5-1 and TRBJ2-7; D gene ambiguous. CDR1 SGHRS and CDR2 YFSETQ come from the germline V gene. The CDR3 length is 15 residues. V was clipped by 0 bases and J by 0 bases, with 10 bases between them. This chain's CDR3 is CASSLEPGTSYEQYF. CDR3 bases: TGCGCCAGCAGCTTGGAGCCAGGTACCTCCTACGAGCAGTACTTC.

This clonotype was recorded many times. J is TRBJ1-1 and V is TRBV19; D uncertain. The CDR3 loop spans 13 amino acids. The V end lost 5 bases, the J end lost 3 bases, and 10 bases lay between the germline ends. The germline CDR1 and CDR2 sequences are LNHDA and SQIVND (reference sequence). The CDR3 DNA is TGTGCCAGTAGTTTCGGGGTATACACTGAAGCTTTCTTT. Translated, it gives CASSFGVYTEAFF.

This clonotype was observed many times. The chain joins TRBV4-3 to TRBJ1-2; 10 nucleotides match TRBD1. J was trimmed by 6 bases and V by 1 base; bases with no gene match: 2. The CDR3 consists of 14 residues. CDR1 and CDR2 from the germline V gene are LGHNA and YSLEER. The CDR3 region has the DNA TGCGCCAGCAGCCAAGGACAGGGGGCTAATGGCTACACCTTC. Its translation: CASSQGQGANGYTF.

This clonotype was seen ten or more times. J is TRBJ1-4 and V is TRBV7-9, with no clear D. This CDR3 spans 15 amino acids. The germline V and J ends were trimmed by 4 bases and 2 bases, with 11 bases remaining between them. The germline CDR1 and CDR2 sequences are SEHNR and FQNEAQ (reference sequence). The CDR3 sequence is CASSSVLGTNEKLFF. The CDR3 DNA reads TGTGCCAGCAGCTCCGTCTTAGGGACTAATGAAAAACTGTTTTTT.